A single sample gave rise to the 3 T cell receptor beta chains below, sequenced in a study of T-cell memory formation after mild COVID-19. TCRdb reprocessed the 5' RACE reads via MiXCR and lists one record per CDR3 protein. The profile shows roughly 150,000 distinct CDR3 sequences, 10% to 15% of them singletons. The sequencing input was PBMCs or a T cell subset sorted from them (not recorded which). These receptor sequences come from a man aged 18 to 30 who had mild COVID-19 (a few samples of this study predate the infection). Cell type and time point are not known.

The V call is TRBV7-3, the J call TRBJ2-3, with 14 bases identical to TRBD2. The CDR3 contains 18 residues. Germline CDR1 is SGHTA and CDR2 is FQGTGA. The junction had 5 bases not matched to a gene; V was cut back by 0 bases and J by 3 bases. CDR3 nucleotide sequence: TGTGCCAGCAGCTTAACGGGGACTAGCGGGGGAATGACAGATACGCAGTATTTT. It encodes CASSLTGTSGGMTDTQYF.

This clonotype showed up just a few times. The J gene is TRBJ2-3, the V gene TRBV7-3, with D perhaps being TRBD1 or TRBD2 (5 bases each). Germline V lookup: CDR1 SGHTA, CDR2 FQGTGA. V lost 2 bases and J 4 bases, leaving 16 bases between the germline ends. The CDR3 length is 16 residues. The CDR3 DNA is TGTGCCAGCAGCTTATCCGCGGCCCGGGGCGCAGATACGCAGTATTTT. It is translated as CASSLSAARGADTQYF.

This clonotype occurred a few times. CDR3 residues: CASSELGGGLQETQYF. The CDR3 region has the DNA TGTGCCAGCAGTGAATTGGGCGGGGGCTTACAAGAGACCCAGTACTTC. The V gene is TRBV25-1, the J gene TRBJ2-5; a possible D gene is TRBD2 (7 bases). The CDR3 length is 16 residues. Germline loops: CDR1 MGHDK, CDR2 SYGVNS. Trimming cost V 1 base and J 2 bases, with 14 bases left between them.